The subject of this entry is one TCR beta chain. Its antigen is not identified. From the reads, TCRdb called clonotypes with MiXCR, one entry per CDR3 protein. The sample has 100,000 or so distinct CDR3 sequences; approximately 30% are singletons. V was clipped by 1 base and J by 1 base, with 7 bases between them. The CDR3 is made up of 14 amino acids. CDR1 is SGHVS and CDR2 is FQNEAQ in the germline V gene. This sample is drawn from a study of T cell repertoires in cytomegalovirus infection. Study in general: Researchers turned to recently identified HLA-C-restricted CMV epitopes as well as well-studied HLA-B-restricted ones. It was the public TCR beta signatures that indicated both CMV infection and matching HLA type.

Sequenced material: CD8+ T cells from cultured PBMCs, taken from culture after CMV antigen stimulation. The chain employs TRBV7-8 and TRBJ1-2; D remains ambiguous. The origin of this receptor is a human donor in good health (CMV status not recorded). Some clones in this sample may be carry-over from other donors' samples. DNA for the CDR3: TGTGCCAGCAGCTTAGTGGGCAGTAACTATGGCTACACCTTC. Protein product: CASSLVGSNYGYTF. Full variable domain (missing parts from reference TRBV7-8 and TRBJ1-2): GAGVSQSPRYKVAKRGQDVALRCDPISGHVSLFWYQQALGQGPEFLTYFQNEAQLDKSGLPSDRFFAERPEGSVSTLKIQRTQQEDSAVYLCASSLVGSNYGYTFGSGTRLTVV.